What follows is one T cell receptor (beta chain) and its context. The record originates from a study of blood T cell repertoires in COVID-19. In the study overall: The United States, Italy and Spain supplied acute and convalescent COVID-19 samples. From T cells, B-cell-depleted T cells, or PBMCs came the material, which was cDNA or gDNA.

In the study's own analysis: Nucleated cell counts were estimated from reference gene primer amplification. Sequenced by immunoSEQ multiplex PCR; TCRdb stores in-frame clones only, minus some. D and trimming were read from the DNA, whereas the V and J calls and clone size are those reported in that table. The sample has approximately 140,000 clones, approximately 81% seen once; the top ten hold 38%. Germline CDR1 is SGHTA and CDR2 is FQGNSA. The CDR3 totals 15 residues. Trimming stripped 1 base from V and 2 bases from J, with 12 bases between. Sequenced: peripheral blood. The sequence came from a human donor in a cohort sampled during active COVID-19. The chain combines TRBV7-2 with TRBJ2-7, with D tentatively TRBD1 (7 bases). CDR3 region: CASSLDAGGTYEQYF. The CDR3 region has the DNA TGTGCCAGCAGCTTAGATGCAGGGGGGACCTACGAGCAGTACTTC.